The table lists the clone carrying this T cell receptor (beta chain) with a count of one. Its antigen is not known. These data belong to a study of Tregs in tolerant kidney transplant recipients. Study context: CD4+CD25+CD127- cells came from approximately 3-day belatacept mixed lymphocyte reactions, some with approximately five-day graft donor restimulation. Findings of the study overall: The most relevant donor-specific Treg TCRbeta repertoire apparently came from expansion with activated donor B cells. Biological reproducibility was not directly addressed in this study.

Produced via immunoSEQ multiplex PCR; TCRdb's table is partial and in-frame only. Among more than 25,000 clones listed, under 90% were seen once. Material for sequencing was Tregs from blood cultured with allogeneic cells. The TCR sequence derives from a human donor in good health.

CDR3 amino acids: CASSPASGHTDTQYF. The CDR3 coding sequence is TGCGCCAGCAGCCCAGCTAGCGGGCACACAGATACGCAGTATTTT. The chain couples TRBV4-1 to TRBJ2-3, with TRBD2 identical over 8 bases. The CDR3 covers 15 residues. Looked up from germline, CDR1 is MGHRA and CDR2 is YSYEKL. The V gene end was trimmed by 4 bases and the J gene end by 2 bases; junction bases not matched to a gene: 5.